These T cell receptor beta chains were read from a single sample in a study of early T cells in non-severe SARS-CoV-2 infection. Each CDR3 protein is one row after TCRdb ran MiXCR on the 5' RACE reads. Here the sample spans tens of thousands of distinct CDR3 sequences, around 11% being singletons. Material: whole blood, obtained at baseline. The receptors stem from an adult who was a healthcare worker with PCR-confirmed SARS-CoV-2 infection or an uninfected control (not recorded which). The CDR3 runs from the conserved cysteine through the conserved F or W. D genes are given only for firm matches. Not all rows give a size; the values are once, few, many and, for expanded clones, a class.

J gene	V gene	D gene	clone size	CDR3 protein	CDR3 DNA
TRBJ2-3	TRBV28	-	few	CASSSLGVSTDTQYF	TGTGCCAGCAGTTCCCTCGGGGTTTCGACAGATACGCAGTATTTT
TRBJ2-2	TRBV12-3/TRBV12-4	TRBD1	-	CASSSQGASTGELFF	TGTGCCAGCAGTTCACAGGGGGCAAGCACCGGGGAGCTGTTTTTT
TRBJ1-4	TRBV7-6	TRBD1	-	CASSFDRGYEKLFF	TGTGCCAGCAGTTTCGACAGGGGGTACGAAAAACTGTTTTTT
TRBJ1-2	TRBV2	TRBD1	-	CASKEAGGNYGYTF	TGTGCCAGCAAAGAGGCAGGGGGGAACTATGGCTACACCTTC
TRBJ1-5	TRBV18	-	-	CASSRSHGRTNQPQHF	TGTGCCAGCTCACGGTCCCATGGCCGCACCAATCAGCCCCAGCATTTT
TRBJ2-7	TRBV20-1	TRBD2	few	CSAGDLAGGLSAQYF	TGCAGTGCTGGCGACCTAGCGGGGGGCCTCTCTGCGCAGTACTTC
TRBJ1-1	TRBV24-1	-	many	CATSDFRGDTEAFF	TGTGCCACCAGTGATTTCAGGGGAGACACTGAAGCTTTCTTT
TRBJ2-7	TRBV6-2/TRBV6-3	TRBD1	many	CASRQGANEQYF	TGTGCCAGCAGGCAGGGGGCCAACGAGCAGTACTTC
TRBJ2-7	TRBV27	-	-	CASSLLTSYEQYF	TGTGCCAGCAGTTTATTAACTTCCTACGAGCAGTACTTC
TRBJ1-2	TRBV6-6	TRBD1	-	CASRGTGNYGYTF	TGTGCCAGCCGAGGGACAGGGAACTATGGCTACACCTTC